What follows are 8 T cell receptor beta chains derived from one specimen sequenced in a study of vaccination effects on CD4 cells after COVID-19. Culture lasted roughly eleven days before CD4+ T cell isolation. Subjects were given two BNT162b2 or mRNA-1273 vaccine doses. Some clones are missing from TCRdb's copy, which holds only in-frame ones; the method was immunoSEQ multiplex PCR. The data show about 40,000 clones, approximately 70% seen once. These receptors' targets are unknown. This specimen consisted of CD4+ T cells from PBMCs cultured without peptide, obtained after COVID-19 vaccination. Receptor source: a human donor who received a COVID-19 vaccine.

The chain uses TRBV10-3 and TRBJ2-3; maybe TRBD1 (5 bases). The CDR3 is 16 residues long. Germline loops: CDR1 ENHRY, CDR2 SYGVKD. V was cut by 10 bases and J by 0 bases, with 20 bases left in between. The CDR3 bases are TGTGCCACCATGACAATACAGGCTACTAGCACAGATACGCAGTATTTT. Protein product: CATMTIQATSTDTQYF.

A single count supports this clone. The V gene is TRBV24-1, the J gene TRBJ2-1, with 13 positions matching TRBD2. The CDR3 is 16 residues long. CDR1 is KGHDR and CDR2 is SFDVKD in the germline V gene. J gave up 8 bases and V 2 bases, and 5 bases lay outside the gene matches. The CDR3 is CATSDSRLAGGHEQFF. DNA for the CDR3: TGTGCCACCAGTGATTCAAGACTAGCGGGAGGCCATGAGCAGTTCTTC.

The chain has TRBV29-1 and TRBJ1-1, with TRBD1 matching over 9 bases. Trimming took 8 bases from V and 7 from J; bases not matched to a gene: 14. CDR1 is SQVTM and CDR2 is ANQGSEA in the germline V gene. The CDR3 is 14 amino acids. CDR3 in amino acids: CSTWARDRAIEAFF. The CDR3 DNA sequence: TGCAGCACGTGGGCTAGGGACAGGGCTATTGAAGCTTTCTTT.

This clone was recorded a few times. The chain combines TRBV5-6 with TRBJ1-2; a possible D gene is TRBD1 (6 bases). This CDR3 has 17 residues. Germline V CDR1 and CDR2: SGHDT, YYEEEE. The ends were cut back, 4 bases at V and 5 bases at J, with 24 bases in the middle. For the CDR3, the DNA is TGTGCCAGCAGCATCCCTGACGTGACAGGAGGACGGTATGGCTACACCTTC. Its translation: CASSIPDVTGGRYGYTF.

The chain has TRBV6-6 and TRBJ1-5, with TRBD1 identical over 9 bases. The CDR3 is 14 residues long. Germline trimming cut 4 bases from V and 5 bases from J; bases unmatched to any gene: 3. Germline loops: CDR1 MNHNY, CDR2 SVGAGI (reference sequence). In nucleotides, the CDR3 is TGTGCCAGCAGTTGGACAGGGGTTGATCAGCCCCAGCATTTT. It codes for CASSWTGVDQPQHF.

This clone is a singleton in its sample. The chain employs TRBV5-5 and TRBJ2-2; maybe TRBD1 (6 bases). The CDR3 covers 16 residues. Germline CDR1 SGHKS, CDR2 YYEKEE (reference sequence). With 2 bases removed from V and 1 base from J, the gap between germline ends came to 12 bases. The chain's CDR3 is CASSFILGQNTGELFF. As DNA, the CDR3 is TGTGCCAGCAGCTTTATACTGGGACAGAACACCGGGGAGCTGTTTTTT.

The CDR3 is CASSPGTAFMNTEAFF. The CDR3 DNA reads as TGTGCCAGCAGCCCCGGGACAGCGTTCATGAACACTGAAGCTTTCTTT. The chain employs TRBV11-2 and TRBJ1-1; 7 nucleotides line up with TRBD1. The CDR3 runs 16 residues. Germline CDR1 reads SGHAT; CDR2 reads FQNNGV. The trim removed 5 bases at V and 0 bases at J, leaving 9 bases unmatched.

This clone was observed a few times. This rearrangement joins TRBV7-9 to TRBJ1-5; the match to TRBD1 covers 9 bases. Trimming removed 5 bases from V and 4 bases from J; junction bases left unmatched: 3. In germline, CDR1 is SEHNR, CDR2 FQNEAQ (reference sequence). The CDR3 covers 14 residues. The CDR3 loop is CASSIGQGNQPQHF. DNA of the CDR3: TGTGCCAGCAGCATCGGACAGGGGAATCAGCCCCAGCATTTT.